This T cell receptor (beta chain) was recovered during a study of blood T cell repertoires in COVID-19. Study as a whole: Acute and convalescent COVID-19 specimens originated in the United States, Italy and Spain. PBMCs, B-cell-depleted T cells, or T cells were the source of the cDNA or gDNA that made up the material.

Seattle's enrolled individuals joined amid active infection and were then monitored longitudinally. This CDR3 contains 12 residues. Germline-derived CDR1 and CDR2 are SSHAT and FNYEAQ (reference sequence). In regard to this clone: The junction does not match germline at one end; this may be a read error.

Using immunoSEQ multiplex PCR, the repertoire was profiled, and TCRdb retains in-frame clones only, with some absent. The sample consists of under 250,000 clones, approximately 88% of them appearing once. The clonotype comes from a woman aged 25 to 39 with COVID-19, enrolled during active disease. The material sequenced was peripheral blood. The chain has TRBV7-7 and TRBJ2-5; D might be TRBD1 (6 bases). Here the CDR3 DNA reads TGTGCTAGCAGCCGTACAGGGGAGACCCAGTACTTC. Its translation: CASSRTGETQYF.